The 30 T cell receptor beta chains listed next were all sequenced from one sample in a study of blood T cell repertoires in COVID-19. Clones were read by immunoSEQ multiplex PCR, and TCRdb kept only the in-frame ones, dropping some. This sample has under 250,000 clones, with 81% found just once. The sample comprised PBMCs or T cells enriched from blood (not recorded which). Receptors originate from a woman aged 50 to 60 with acute COVID-19.

The chain couples TRBV5-5 to TRBJ2-3; D is possibly TRBD2 (6 bases). The V and J ends lost 4 bases and 10 bases respectively, with 16 bases between them. Germline V gene sequence: CDR1 SGHKS, CDR2 YYEKEE (reference sequence). CDR3 length: 13 residues. The CDR3 DNA reads TGTGCCAGCAGCCTGGATTCCCGGGACTCGCAGTATTTT. Encoded protein: CASSLDSRDSQYF.

The chain combines TRBV18 with TRBJ2-1; the match to TRBD2 covers 14 bases. CDR1 and CDR2 (germline): KGHSH, LQKENI. The CDR3 is 17 amino acids. The J segment lost 5 bases and the V segment lost 4 bases, leaving 7 bases of the junction unmatched. The CDR3 coding sequence is TGTGCCAGCTCACAAGGACTAGCGGGAGGACTGGACAATGAGCAGTTCTTC. Protein product: CASSQGLAGGLDNEQFF.

In this sample, this clone turned up once. This sequence joins TRBV27 and TRBJ1-1; the D is unclear. The CDR3 totals 15 residues. CDR1 and CDR2 (germline): MNHEY, SMNVEV (reference sequence). V was pared by 1 base and J by 1 base, with 10 bases between. The CDR3 reads CASSLWSRRNTEAFF. The CDR3 DNA follows: TGTGCCAGCAGTTTATGGTCCAGAAGGAACACTGAAGCTTTCTTT.

The V gene is TRBV5-8, the J gene TRBJ2-4, with D possibly being TRBD1 (6 bases). The CDR3 contains 13 residues. V lost 3 bases and J 6 bases, leaving 10 bases between the germline ends. Per germline, CDR1 SGHTS and CDR2 YDEGEE. CDR3 nucleotide sequence: TGTGCCAGCAGCTCAACAGGGCCAAACATTCAGTACTTC. Protein: CASSSTGPNIQYF.

Of note for this clone: Other DNA sequences in this sample translate to the same CDR3. The genes are TRBV12-3 or TRBV12-4 and TRBJ2-7, with D possibly matching TRBD2 (6 bases). There are 12 residues in the CDR3. The V gene lost 5 bases and the J gene lost 3 bases, with 8 bases spanning the gap. Written as DNA, the CDR3 is TGTGCCAGCAGTCCGGGGGTCTACGAGCAGTACTTC. It is translated as CASSPGVYEQYF.

V and J are TRBV28 and TRBJ1-2; tentative D call: TRBD1 (5 bases). The V end was cut by 5 bases, the J end by 4 bases, with 14 bases between. The CDR3 sequence is 14 residues long. The germline V gene encodes CDR1 MDHEN and CDR2 SYDVKM. CDR3 region: CASSTGTPLYGYTF. CDR3 bases: TGTGCCAGCAGTACAGGCACCCCTCTCTATGGCTACACCTTC.

This chain uses TRBV9 with TRBJ1-5; perhaps TRBD1 as D (6 bases). The CDR3 is 16 residues long. Looked up from germline, CDR1 is SGDLS and CDR2 is YYNGEE. V lost 2 bases, J lost 0 bases, and 12 bases lay in between. The CDR3 region has the DNA TGTGCCAGCAGCGTGGGGGGGCCAAATAGCAATCAGCCCCAGCATTTT. Encoded protein: CASSVGGPNSNQPQHF.

This clone was seen only a few times. This chain links TRBV4-1 with TRBJ2-1, with 8 nucleotides matching TRBD2. Looked up from germline, CDR1 is MGHRA and CDR2 is YSYEKL. This CDR3 region has 15 residues. The V and J ends lost 4 bases and 9 bases, in that order; junction bases with no gene match: 11. The CDR3, as DNA: TGCGCCAGCAGCCCTAGCGCCCTAGCGGGTAGTGAGCAGTTCTTC. Protein: CASSPSALAGSEQFF.

This chain connects TRBV10-2 to TRBJ1-4; 7 bases line up with TRBD1. Germline V gene data show CDR1 as WSHSY and CDR2 as SAAADI. The CDR3 totals 15 residues. V was clipped by 6 bases and J by 5 bases; unmatched bases: 9. CDR3 residues: CASSATGTANEKLFF. CDR3 coding DNA: TGCGCCAGCAGCGCAACCGGGACAGCGAATGAAAAACTGTTTTTT.

In DNA, the CDR3 is TGTGCCAGCAGCTTCGGGGGGGCGATAGTGCAGTACTTC. Translation: CASSFGGAIVQYF. This chain connects TRBV7-2 to TRBJ2-7; TRBD2 matches at 8 bases. The CDR3 sequence is 13 residues long. V lost 3 bases and J lost 9; bases outside the gene matches: 7. Germline lookup yields CDR1 SGHTA and CDR2 FQGNSA. Looking up the rest from reference TRBV7-2 and TRBJ2-7 gives the full variable domain: GAGVSQSPSNKVTEKGKDVELRCDPISGHTALYWYRQSLGQGLEFLIYFQGNSAPDKSGLPSDRFSAERTGGSVSTLTIQRTQQEDSAVYLCASSFGGAIVQYFGPGTRLTVT.

The chain combines TRBV5-4 with TRBJ1-3; tentatively, D is TRBD1 (6 bases). This CDR3 region has 16 residues. The V and J ends lost 0 bases and 1 base respectively, with 11 bases between them. CDR1 is SGHNT and CDR2 is YYREEE in the germline V gene (reference sequence). The CDR3 loop is CASSLEGGISGNTIYF. The CDR3, as DNA: TGTGCCAGCAGCTTGGAGGGGGGGATATCTGGAAACACCATATATTTT.

CDR3 sequence reads: CASSSYGYTF. The CDR3 DNA follows: TGTGCCAGCAGTTCGTATGGCTACACCTTC. The rearrangement uses TRBV28 and TRBJ1-2, with D unclear. The CDR3 runs 10 residues. Germline CDR1 and CDR2: MDHEN and SYDVKM. V was clipped by 4 bases and J by 5 bases, with 2 bases between them.

This chain joins TRBV6-2 or TRBV6-3 and TRBJ2-2; the D gene is possibly TRBD1 (5 bases). CDR3 length: 16 amino acids. V was cut by 2 bases and J by 2 bases, with 12 bases left in between. The germline gives CDR1 MNHEY, CDR2 SVGEGT. CDR3 in amino acids: CASSYPSDRNTGELFF. Written as DNA, the CDR3 is TGTGCCAGCAGTTACCCCTCAGACAGAAACACCGGGGAGCTGTTTTTT.

The rearrangement joins TRBV12-3 or TRBV12-4 to TRBJ2-7, with a possible D match to TRBD1 (6 bases). Trimming stripped 6 bases from V and 5 bases from J, with 11 bases between. There are 12 residues in the CDR3. CDR3 in amino acids: CASSQGNHEQYF. CDR3 coding DNA: TGTGCCAGCAGCCAGGGGAACCACGAGCAGTACTTC.

J is TRBJ1-2 and V is TRBV2; D not resolved. There are 15 residues in the CDR3. Germline CDR1 reads SNHLY; CDR2 reads FYNNEI. Trimming cost V 0 bases and J 0 bases, with 8 bases left between them. The CDR3 is CASSEALSANYGYTF. For the CDR3, the DNA is TGTGCCAGCAGTGAAGCTCTTTCGGCTAACTATGGCTACACCTTC.

V usage is TRBV19 and J usage is TRBJ2-7, with D maybe TRBD1 (6 bases). Per the germline V gene, CDR1 is LNHDA and CDR2 is SQIVND (reference sequence). CDR3 size: 13 residues. V was trimmed by 6 bases and J by 3 bases, leaving 12 bases between them. The CDR3 loop reads CASSPRTVYEQYF. As DNA, the CDR3 is TGTGCCAGTAGCCCGCGGACAGTCTACGAGCAGTACTTC. Based on the CDR3 plus reference TRBV19 and TRBJ2-7, the full variable domain is DGGITQSPKYLFRKEGQNVTLSCEQNLNHDAMYWYRQDPGQGLRLIYYSQIVNDFQKGDIAEGYSVSREKKESFPLTVTSAQKNPTAFYLCASSPRTVYEQYFGPGTRLTVT.

The chain links TRBV6-5 to TRBJ1-6; D is perhaps TRBD1 (5 bases). The CDR3 runs to 15 residues. The germline CDR1 and CDR2 sequences are MNHEY and SVGAGI. Between the trimmed V and J ends, which lost 7 bases and 7 bases, there was a span of 17 bases. The CDR3 loop reads CASTRGGEGNSPLHF. CDR3 DNA sequence: TGTGCCAGCACCCGAGGCGGGGAGGGGAATTCACCCCTCCACTTT.

A single count supports this clone. This CDR3 is CASSFSGYERGPSYEQYF. CDR3 DNA sequence: TGTGCCAGCAGCTTCTCAGGTTATGAGCGGGGACCGTCCTACGAGCAGTACTTC. The chain links TRBV7-2 to TRBJ2-7, with TRBD2 identical over 7 bases. From germline, CDR1 is SGHTA and CDR2 FQGNSA. This CDR3 has 18 residues. J gave up 1 base and V 3 bases, and 15 bases lay outside the gene matches.

The V gene is TRBV2, the J gene TRBJ1-5; a possible D gene is TRBD1 (5 bases). This CDR3 region has 15 residues. Trimming removed 6 bases at V and 3 bases at J, with 15 bases between. CDR1 and CDR2 from the germline V gene are SNHLY and FYNNEI. This CDR3 is CASRPTAGVNQPQHF. The CDR3 region has the DNA TGTGCCAGCAGACCTACAGCGGGGGTCAATCAGCCCCAGCATTTT.

The genes are TRBV15 and TRBJ2-6; TRBD1 matches 7 bases. The CDR3 contains 19 residues. Germline-derived CDR1 and CDR2 are LNHNV and YYDKDF (reference sequence). Trimming took 0 bases from V and 2 from J; bases not matched to a gene: 10. The CDR3 loop reads CATSRDGRQGVTGANVLTF. DNA of the CDR3: TGTGCCACCAGCAGAGATGGGCGACAGGGTGTTACTGGGGCCAACGTCCTGACTTTC.

By sample fraction, this clone is medium-sized. The CDR3 region has the DNA TGTGCCAGCAGAGAAAGGCAAGGGGGCGACTCACCCCTCCACTTT. Amino acid sequence: CASRERQGGDSPLHF. The chain couples TRBV2 to TRBJ1-6; 7 bases fit TRBD1. Trimming removed 6 bases from V and 10 bases from J; junction bases left unmatched: 12. The germline gives CDR1 SNHLY, CDR2 FYNNEI. This CDR3 spans 15 amino acids. Complete variable domain (other parts from reference TRBV2 and TRBJ1-6): EPEVTQTPSHQVTQMGQEVILRCVPISNHLYFYWYRQILGQKVEFLVSFYNNEISEKSEIFDDQFSVERPDGSNFTLKIRSTKLEDSAMYFCASRERQGGDSPLHFGNGTRLTVT.

This chain links TRBV28 with TRBJ2-5, with a possible D match to TRBD1 (6 bases). V lost 3 bases to trimming and J lost 5 bases, with 16 bases between them. Germline assignment: CDR1 MDHEN and CDR2 SYDVKM. The CDR3 runs to 15 residues. The CDR3 here is CASSFPNRAGETQYF. The CDR3 coding sequence is TGTGCCAGCAGTTTCCCAAACAGGGCAGGGGAGACCCAGTACTTC.

This clone showed up just once. This chain connects TRBV24-1 to TRBJ2-3; D is perhaps TRBD1 (6 bases). Trimming shortened V by 2 bases and J by 1 base, and 15 bases separated the two germline ends. The CDR3 is 17 amino acids. Germline V CDR1 and CDR2: KGHDR, SFDVKD. Here the CDR3 DNA reads TGTGCCACCAGTGATTCGAGTGGGGGCACCCGCACAGATACGCAGTATTTT. It encodes CATSDSSGGTRTDTQYF.

V usage is TRBV19 and J usage is TRBJ2-5; TRBD2 aligns across 14 bases. Germline CDR1 and CDR2: LNHDA and SQIVND (reference sequence). The J segment lost 4 bases and the V segment lost 5 bases, leaving 9 bases of the junction unmatched. CDR3 length: 17 residues. The CDR3 here is CASSPTGLAGVGETQYF. CDR3 sequence (DNA): TGTGCCAGTAGTCCTACGGGACTAGCGGGAGTTGGAGAGACCCAGTACTTC.

The chain carries TRBV4-1 and TRBJ2-2; no firm D call. Germline V lookup: CDR1 MGHRA, CDR2 YSYEKL. This CDR3 has 14 amino acids. V was cut by 6 bases and J by 1 base, with 9 bases left in between. The CDR3 bases are TGCGCCAGCAGGGAACGGAGGAACACCGGGGAGCTGTTTTTT. It is translated as CASRERRNTGELFF.

A single count supports this clone. The chain has TRBV4-2 and TRBJ2-1; a weak D match, TRBD2 (6 bases). The CDR3 runs 16 residues. Germline V CDR1 and CDR2: LGHNA, YNFKEQ. V was shortened by 4 bases and J by 6 bases, with 19 bases between the two germline ends. The CDR3 coding sequence is TGTGCCAGCAGCCCGGAGGTAGCGGATGCGGGCAATGAGCAGTTCTTC. Protein sequence: CASSPEVADAGNEQFF.

The genes are TRBV28 and TRBJ2-5, with a possible D match to TRBD1 (6 bases). V lost 6 bases and J lost 0, with 14 bases in between. CDR3 length: 15 amino acids. Germline CDR1 is MDHEN and CDR2 is SYDVKM. CDR3 nucleotides: TGTGCCAGCAGGGTCAATACAGGGAACCAAGAGACCCAGTACTTC. It codes for CASRVNTGNQETQYF.

This chain uses TRBV5-1 with TRBJ2-3; possibly TRBD1 for D (6 bases). Per the germline V gene, CDR1 is SGHRS and CDR2 is YFSETQ. Deletions cut 7 bases from V and 1 base from J, with 22 bases between. The CDR3 has 17 amino acids. The CDR3 is CASAQRQAPYGTDTQYF. DNA of the CDR3: TGCGCCAGCGCTCAAAGACAGGCCCCCTATGGCACAGATACGCAGTATTTT. The complete variable domain, with remaining parts taken from reference TRBV5-1 and TRBJ2-3, reads KAGVTQTPRYLIKTRGQQVTLSCSPISGHRSVSWYQQTPGQGLQFLFEYFSETQRNKGNFPGRFSGRQFSNSRSEMNVSTLELGDSALYLCASAQRQAPYGTDTQYFGPGTRLTVL.

This chain connects TRBV5-4 to TRBJ2-1; 11 nucleotides line up with TRBD2. The V gene end was trimmed by 0 bases and the J gene end by 0 bases; junction bases not matched to a gene: 5. The CDR3 is made up of 18 amino acids. Germline assignment: CDR1 SGHNT and CDR2 YYREEE (reference sequence). The CDR3 nucleotides are TGTGCCAGCAGCTTGGGGGCTAGCGGGGGGAGCTCCTACAATGAGCAGTTCTTC. Translation: CASSLGASGGSSYNEQFF.

V gene TRBV19 combines with J gene TRBJ2-3; unclear D gene. This CDR3 comprises 12 residues. Germline assignment: CDR1 LNHDA and CDR2 SQIVND (reference sequence). Trimming removed 6 bases from V and 1 base from J, with 5 bases in between. CDR3: CASRRGTDTQYF. The CDR3 DNA reads TGTGCCAGTAGACGGGGCACAGATACGCAGTATTTT.